The T cell receptor beta chain under discussion was sequenced for a study of T cell responses to AZD1222 COVID-19 vaccine. CDR3 size: 16 residues. Germline V gene sequence: CDR1 SGHAT, CDR2 FQDESV (reference sequence). After removal of 5 bases from V and 3 bases from J, the junction contained 8 bases not matched to a gene. Second-dose timings of about 4 or about 12 weeks were pooled. Profiling relied on immunoSEQ multiplex PCR, and the TCRdb table lists in-frame clones only, not all of them. In the table there are roughly 270,000 clones, almost 95% of which are singletons. Worth noting for this clone: Antigen unknown.

General study findings and limits: Spike-specific TCR breadth and depth rose after two AZD1222 doses. Donors were chiefly white British, with a greater number of females, and clonal diversity was perhaps underestimated. Close to half of spike-specific TCRs reportedly recognize unmutated variant regions.

The material was peripheral blood, obtained 28 days after the second AZD1222 dose. This clonotype was sampled from an adult who received the AZD1222 COVID-19 vaccine. This chain connects TRBV11-1 to TRBJ2-1; 9 bases are shared with TRBD2. DNA of the CDR3: TGTGCCAGCAGCGCCCCCGGGACTAGCAGCTACAATGAGCAGTTCTTC. Translation gives CASSAPGTSSYNEQFF.